The next 3 T cell receptor beta chains were all read from a single sample in a study of T cell repertoires in cytomegalovirus infection. These TCRs are of unknown antigen specificity. TCRdb independently ran MiXCR on the reads; one entry per CDR3 protein. The top ten clones hold 11% to 15% of a sample with fewer than 1,000,000 distinct CDR3 sequences, roughly 31% of them seen once. The source material was cultured CD8+ T cells from PBMCs, sampled from culture after CMV antigen stimulation. Receptor source: a human donor in good health (CMV status not recorded). Some clones in this sample may be carry-over from other donors' samples.

This clonotype was recorded a few times. The rearrangement joins TRBV14 to TRBJ1-2; D uncertain. Trimming shortened V by 0 bases and J by 8 bases, and 7 bases separated the two germline ends. The CDR3 loop spans 12 amino acids. Germline CDR1 reads SGHDN; CDR2 reads FVKESK. The CDR3 DNA sequence: TGTGCCAGCAGCCAAGATATGGGAGGCTACACCTTC. It translates to CASSQDMGGYTF. The full variable domain, with the rest looked up from reference TRBV14 and TRBJ1-2, is EAGVTQFPSHSVIEKGQTVTLRCDPISGHDNLYWYRRVMGKEIKFLLHFVKESKQDESGMPNNRFLAERTGGTYSTLKVQPAELEDSGVYFCASSQDMGGYTFGSGTRLTVV.

This clonotype was observed a few times. The chain recombines TRBV27 with TRBJ1-6; 9 bases align to TRBD1. The germline V gene encodes CDR1 MNHEY and CDR2 SMNVEV (reference sequence). The V and J ends lost 5 bases and 9 bases, in that order; junction bases with no gene match: 8. The CDR3 is made up of 15 amino acids. CDR3 sequence (DNA): TGTGCCAGCAGTCACTCCGGGACAGGGCGTTCACCCCTCCACTTT. Its translation is CASSHSGTGRSPLHF.

The chain has TRBV5-4 and TRBJ1-2; a weak D match, TRBD1 (5 bases). CDR3 length: 16 residues. Trimming shortened V by 1 base and J by 4 bases, and 17 bases separated the two germline ends. Germline CDR1 and CDR2: SGHNT and YYREEE (reference sequence). CDR3 loop: CASSLRGEYPSYGYTF. The CDR3 DNA is TGTGCCAGCAGCTTGAGAGGGGAGTACCCTAGCTATGGCTACACCTTC.